This T cell receptor beta chain was sequenced during a study of early T cells in non-severe SARS-CoV-2 infection. The overall study: Sequencing of bulk RNA from unsorted whole blood was done, without chain pairing.

Notes on the study in general: Private and CD4 specificities were missed by VDJdb matching, skewed to anti-spike CD8.

The TCR library protocol was used to attach unique molecular identifiers. These identifiers were attached to individual cDNA molecules. TCRdb re-derived calls from the 5' RACE reads in MiXCR, one entry per CDR3 protein. The repertoire holds 80,000 or so distinct CDR3 sequences, with roughly a sixth as singletons. The V segment lost 2 bases and the J segment 4 bases; nucleotides outside the gene matches: 5. CDR3 length: 16 residues. Germline CDR1 SGHRS, CDR2 YFSETQ. The table lists this clonotype with a few counts. Its antigen is undetermined. The gene calls are TRBV5-1 and TRBJ2-4; 11 nucleotides match TRBD1. The specimen sequenced was whole blood. The sequence was collected from an adult who was a healthcare worker with PCR-confirmed SARS-CoV-2 infection or an uninfected control (not recorded which). The chain's CDR3 is CASSFWTGGMKNIQYF. The CDR3 DNA follows: TGCGCCAGCAGCTTTTGGACAGGGGGCATGAAAAACATTCAGTACTTC.